These 13 T cell receptor beta chains came from one sample sequenced in a study of shared clonotypes between healthy human individuals. TCRdb's copy holds only in-frame clones and misses some; the assay was immunoSEQ multiplex PCR. The table has 2 million to 2.5 million clones, around 93% seen once. Sequences were obtained from naive CD4+ T cells from PBMCs. Stated subset: CD45RA+ positively selected. The receptors stem from a man aged 18 to 30 in good health. Some clones in this sample may be carry-over from other donors' samples.

This clone appeared a few times. The chain is built from TRBV18 and TRBJ2-6; D might be TRBD1 (5 bases). V was cut by 4 bases and J by 0 bases, with 7 bases left in between. Germline CDR1 KGHSH, CDR2 LQKENI. This CDR3 spans 15 amino acids. Here the CDR3 reads CASSRQHSGANVLTF. Written as DNA, the CDR3 is TGTGCCAGCTCACGACAGCACTCTGGGGCCAACGTCCTGACTTTC.

Turning to this clone: Other DNA sequences in the same sample also yield this CDR3. The chain combines TRBV7-9 with TRBJ2-2; perhaps TRBD1 as D (5 bases). The V and J ends lost 5 bases and 1 base respectively, with 8 bases between them. CDR3 length: 14 amino acids. The germline gives CDR1 SEHNR, CDR2 FQNEAQ (reference sequence). CDR3 in amino acids: CASSPGQNTGELFF. The CDR3 nucleotides read TGTGCCAGCAGCCCCGGACAGAACACCGGGGAGCTGTTTTTT.

The V and J genes are TRBV7-3 and TRBJ2-2, with D tentatively TRBD1 (6 bases). V lost 2 bases to trimming and J lost 3 bases, with 10 bases between them. The CDR3 extends over 15 amino acids. Germline V gene lookup returns CDR1 SGHTA and CDR2 FQGTGA. The CDR3 loop is CASSLGQPYTGELFF. In DNA form, the CDR3 reads TGTGCCAGCAGCTTAGGACAGCCGTACACCGGGGAGCTGTTTTTT.

The chain employs TRBV18 and TRBJ2-7; D is ambiguous. TRBJ2-1 matches the DNA end more closely, so the J call is doubtful. CDR3 length: 13 residues. CDR1 is KGHSH, CDR2 LQKENI, per germline. The CDR3, as DNA: TGTGCCAGCTCACTCTACGATGAAAATGAGCAGTTCTTC. Its translation: CASSLYDENEQFF.

This clone was counted between two and nine times. This chain links TRBV28 with TRBJ2-7; 12 bases align to TRBD2. The CDR3 is 14 residues long. With V trimmed by 6 bases and J by 3 bases, 3 bases remained unmatched. The germline CDR1 and CDR2 sequences are MDHEN and SYDVKM. This CDR3 reads CASRTTSGSYEQYF. Here the CDR3 DNA reads TGTGCCAGCAGGACGACTAGCGGGAGCTACGAGCAGTACTTC.

The chain is built from TRBV28 and TRBJ1-5; D gene unclear. V dropped 5 bases and J dropped 11 bases, with 13 bases sitting between them. CDR1 MDHEN and CDR2 SYDVKM come from the germline V gene. The CDR3 has 12 amino acids. CDR3 amino acids: CASSPLSLAQHF. The CDR3 DNA reads TGTGCCAGCAGTCCCCTTTCGTTGGCCCAGCATTTT.

The chain employs TRBV4-1 and TRBJ1-4; D unclear. CDR1 MGHRA and CDR2 YSYEKL come from the germline V gene. The CDR3 has 17 amino acids. Trimming took 4 bases from V and 5 from J, leaving 20 bases between them. CDR3 in DNA: TGCGCCAGCAGCCCATCACCCACAGCGCTGGCAAATGAAAAACTGTTTTTT. Translated: CASSPSPTALANEKLFF.

This chain connects TRBV5-1 to TRBJ2-7, with 10 bases lining up with TRBD1. The CDR3 is made up of 16 amino acids. With V trimmed by 4 bases and J by 6 bases, 13 bases remained unmatched. Looked up from germline, CDR1 is SGHRS and CDR2 is YFSETQ. The CDR3 coding sequence is TGCGCCAGCAGCCCAGAGCCGACAGGGGGCGCATCCGAGCAGTACTTC. It codes for CASSPEPTGGASEQYF.

The gene calls are TRBV5-4 and TRBJ2-5; D is perhaps TRBD1 or TRBD2 (5 bases each). Germline lookup yields CDR1 SGHNT and CDR2 YYREEE (reference sequence). CDR3 length: 15 residues. The V end lost 2 bases, the J end lost 3 bases, and 14 bases lay between the germline ends. CDR3 nucleotide sequence: TGTGCCAGCAGCTTTAGGGGTTTGGGGGAAGAGACCCAGTACTTC. This translates into CASSFRGLGEETQYF.

The gene calls are TRBV7-8 and TRBJ2-1, with D perhaps assigned TRBD1 or TRBD2 (5 bases each). Germline lookup yields CDR1 SGHVS and CDR2 FQNEAQ. The CDR3 has 15 residues. V was cut by 2 bases and J by 5 bases, with 13 bases left in between. DNA of the CDR3: TGTGCCAGCAGCTTACGGGGCCCCCTCCACAATGAGCAGTTCTTC. Its protein is CASSLRGPLHNEQFF.

A word on this clone: This sample also contains other DNA sequences that code for the same CDR3. The J gene is TRBJ2-7, the V gene TRBV30; D is ambiguous. The ends were cut back, 0 bases at V and 6 bases at J, with 6 bases in the middle. The CDR3 has 11 residues. Germline V gene lookup returns CDR1 GTSNPN and CDR2 SVGIG (reference sequence). CDR3 DNA: TGTGCCTGGAGTGTACGAGGCGAGCAGTACTTC. This gives the protein CAWSVRGEQYF.

The chain employs TRBV9 and TRBJ1-2; TRBD1 agrees at 9 bases. The V segment lost 3 bases and the J segment 7 bases; nucleotides outside the gene matches: 10. Germline assignment: CDR1 SGDLS and CDR2 YYNGEE. This CDR3 comprises 15 residues. The CDR3 here is CASSALGQGWGGYTF. As DNA, the CDR3 is TGTGCCAGCAGCGCCCTAGGACAGGGGTGGGGTGGCTACACCTTC. The entire variable domain, with the rest obtained from reference TRBV9 and TRBJ1-2, is as follows: DSGVTQTPKHLITATGQRVTLRCSPRSGDLSVYWYQQSLDQGLQFLIQYYNGEERAKGNILERFSAQQFPDLHSELNLSSLELGDSALYFCASSALGQGWGGYTFGSGTRLTVV.

This clone was seen just once. J is TRBJ1-1 and V is TRBV2; D might be TRBD1 (6 bases). CDR3 length: 14 residues. Germline CDR1 and CDR2: SNHLY and FYNNEI. Trimming took off 5 bases at V and 4 bases at J, with 14 bases between the two ends. Here the CDR3 DNA reads TGTGCCAGCAGTCCTAACAGGGTGGGCACTGAAGCTTTCTTT. This codes for CASSPNRVGTEAFF.